Shown below are 26 T cell receptor beta chains from a single sample sequenced in a study of metastatic and nonmetastatic thyroid tumors. Using MiXCR, TCRdb reanalyzed the PCR reads. This table holds 24,000 or so clones, about an eighth found once. Ahead of thyroid surgery, no patient had received treatment of any kind. Input material: blood. These receptors came from a female donor with papillary thyroid cancer or a benign thyroid nodule (not recorded which). Some clones in this sample may be carry-over from other donors' samples.

This clone has ten or more counts. The V call is TRBV7-8, the J call TRBJ1-3; D perhaps matches TRBD1 (5 bases). V lost 5 bases, J lost 0 bases, and 11 bases lay in between. Germline lookup yields CDR1 SGHVS and CDR2 FQNEAQ. This CDR3 is 15 amino acids long. This CDR3 is CASSIQASSGNTIYF. The CDR3 DNA follows: TGTGCCAGCAGCATACAGGCGAGCTCTGGAAACACCATATATTTT.

This clone was seen many times. V gene TRBV5-6 combines with J gene TRBJ2-7; tentatively, D is TRBD1 (6 bases). The CDR3 is 14 amino acids. Germline assignment: CDR1 SGHDT and CDR2 YYEEEE. Trimming shortened V by 4 bases and J by 3 bases, and 14 bases separated the two germline ends. CDR3 residues: CASSETRDNYEQYF. CDR3 coding DNA: TGTGCCAGCAGCGAAACCCGGGACAACTACGAGCAGTACTTC. The variable domain in full, completed from reference TRBV5-6 and TRBJ2-7, reads DAGVTQSPTHLIKTRGQQVTLRCSPKSGHDTVSWYQQALGQGPQFIFQYYEEEERQRGNFPDRFSGHQFPNYSSELNVNALLLGDSALYLCASSETRDNYEQYFGPGTRLTVT.

Ten or more counts support this clone. The chain carries TRBV5-1 and TRBJ2-5; D unclear. The length of the CDR3 is 18 residues. Germline assignment: CDR1 SGHRS and CDR2 YFSETQ. V was trimmed by 1 base and J by 0 bases, leaving 19 bases between them. CDR3 sequence (DNA): TGCGCCAGCAGCTTGTTTTATACTGTTTCGGAGTACCAAGAGACCCAGTACTTC. Translation gives CASSLFYTVSEYQETQYF.

This clone has at least ten counts. The chain couples TRBV9 to TRBJ2-1, with D possibly matching TRBD2 (6 bases). Trimming shortened V by 0 bases and J by 2 bases, and 18 bases separated the two germline ends. This CDR3 is built from 18 residues. The V gene's germline CDR1 is SGDLS and CDR2 YYNGEE. The CDR3: CASSVEGSWEDAYNEQFF. CDR3 DNA sequence: TGTGCCAGCAGCGTAGAAGGCTCGTGGGAGGACGCCTACAATGAGCAGTTCTTC.

In its sample, this clone was seen many times. This chain connects TRBV19 to TRBJ2-1; 7 bases are shared with TRBD2. With 6 bases clipped from V and 10 bases from J, the junction kept 9 bases outside the gene matches. Germline CDR1 reads LNHDA; CDR2 reads SQIVND (reference sequence). There are 13 residues in the CDR3. The CDR3 nucleotides read TGTGCCAGTAGGCGGGAGCATCTCGTCGAGCAGTTCTTC. It is translated as CASRREHLVEQFF.

The table lists this clone with many counts. This chain uses TRBV5-1 with TRBJ1-1; tentatively, D is TRBD1 (5 bases). Germline CDR1 SGHRS, CDR2 YFSETQ. The CDR3 extends over 14 amino acids. V shed 1 base and J shed 3 bases, with 10 bases lying between them. The CDR3 nucleotides are TGCGCCAGCAGCTTGAAGGGGTTTGACACTGAAGCTTTCTTT. This codes for CASSLKGFDTEAFF. Drawing the rest from reference TRBV5-1 and TRBJ1-1, the complete variable domain is KAGVTQTPRYLIKTRGQQVTLSCSPISGHRSVSWYQQTPGQGLQFLFEYFSETQRNKGNFPGRFSGRQFSNSRSEMNVSTLELGDSALYLCASSLKGFDTEAFFGQGTRLTVV.

The table lists this clone with many counts. The genes are TRBV5-1 and TRBJ2-5; 7 positions match TRBD1. With V trimmed by 2 bases and J by 5 bases, 3 bases remained unmatched. CDR3 length equals 13 residues. Germline assignment: CDR1 SGHRS and CDR2 YFSETQ. The CDR3 sequence is CASSLGTAETQYF. CDR3 in DNA: TGCGCCAGCAGCTTAGGGACAGCCGAGACCCAGTACTTC. The variable domain in full, with the rest retrieved from reference TRBV5-1 and TRBJ2-5, is KAGVTQTPRYLIKTRGQQVTLSCSPISGHRSVSWYQQTPGQGLQFLFEYFSETQRNKGNFPGRFSGRQFSNSRSEMNVSTLELGDSALYLCASSLGTAETQYFGPGTRLLVL.

This clone was seen repeatedly, ten times or more. The rearrangement joins TRBV27 to TRBJ2-5; 12 nucleotides align to TRBD2. The V gene end was trimmed by 6 bases and the J gene end by 5 bases; junction bases not matched to a gene: 7. The CDR3 extends over 15 amino acids. Germline V CDR1 and CDR2: MNHEY, SMNVEV (reference sequence). The CDR3 DNA sequence: TGTGCCAGCAGCTACCTAGCGGGAGGGCGGGAGACCCAGTACTTC. Amino acid sequence: CASSYLAGGRETQYF.

V usage is TRBV20-1 and J usage is TRBJ2-1, with TRBD2 matching over 8 bases. With 3 bases clipped from V and 6 bases from J, the junction kept 10 bases outside the gene matches. This CDR3 region has 15 residues. Germline CDR1 reads DFQATT; CDR2 reads SNEGSKA (reference sequence). CDR3 loop: CSASNTSGSTNEQFF. The CDR3 coding sequence is TGCAGTGCTAGCAATACTAGCGGTAGTACCAATGAGCAGTTCTTC.

In this sample, this clone turned up a few times. The J gene is TRBJ2-2, the V gene TRBV6-1; a possible D gene is TRBD2 (6 bases). Germline CDR1 MNHNS, CDR2 SASEGT. CDR3 length: 14 amino acids. V was clipped by 7 bases and J by 3 bases, with 12 bases between them. CDR3 sequence reads: CASKTGGDTGELFF. CDR3 coding DNA: TGTGCCAGCAAAACCGGGGGAGACACCGGGGAGCTGTTTTTT.

This clone is categorized as medium-sized (0.01 to 0.1%). The V gene is TRBV12-3 or TRBV12-4, the J gene TRBJ2-7; 8 bases fit TRBD1. V dropped 4 bases and J dropped 2; count of bases not matched to a gene: 1. This CDR3 has 13 residues. CDR3 amino acids: CASSSQGAYEQYF. The CDR3 bases are TGTGCCAGCAGTTCACAGGGGGCCTACGAGCAGTACTTC.

About this clone: This could be a read error, since a much larger clone is one nucleotide away. V gene TRBV3-1 combines with J gene TRBJ2-1, with D possibly TRBD2 on 6 matching bases. The CDR3 runs 15 residues. Germline assignment: CDR1 LGHDT and CDR2 YNNKEL (reference sequence). The CDR3 DNA follows: TGTGCCAACAGCCAAAGGTTTGGGGGGACCCATGAGCAGTTCTTC. It is translated as CANSQRFGGTHEQFF.

In its sample, this clone was seen many times. The chain recombines TRBV4-2 with TRBJ2-3; 8 bases match TRBD2. Germline CDR1 and CDR2: LGHNA and YNFKEQ. The CDR3 is made up of 17 amino acids. The ends lost 4 bases at V and 1 base at J; junction bases unmatched: 10. Here the CDR3 reads CASSLTPPGLGTDTQYF. CDR3 DNA sequence: TGTGCCAGCAGCCTAACCCCACCGGGACTAGGCACAGATACGCAGTATTTT.

This clone has at least ten counts. This chain connects TRBV6-1 to TRBJ2-3; possible D gene TRBD1, 6 bases. CDR3 length equals 14 residues. Germline CDR1 and CDR2: MNHNS and SASEGT. V dropped 7 bases and J dropped 2 bases, with 13 bases sitting between them. CDR3 nucleotides: TGTGCCAGCAAACCCCAGGGGCACACAGATACGCAGTATTTT. This sequence encodes CASKPQGHTDTQYF.

The sample holds many counts of this clone. The CDR3 loop is CASSESSGRYEQYF. The DNA for the CDR3 is TGTGCCAGCAGTGAATCCAGCGGGAGGTACGAGCAGTACTTC. The rearrangement joins TRBV2 to TRBJ2-7; 9 nucleotides agree with TRBD2. After removal of 2 bases from V and 4 bases from J, the junction contained 3 bases not matched to a gene. Germline V gene lookup returns CDR1 SNHLY and CDR2 FYNNEI. This CDR3 contains 14 residues.

This clone occurred many times. The chain is built from TRBV18 and TRBJ1-5, with 7 bases that match TRBD1. CDR1 and CDR2 (germline): KGHSH, LQKENI. The CDR3 is 15 amino acids. V was pared by 3 bases and J by 1 base, with 3 bases of the junction left unmatched. CDR3 amino acids: CASSPGTVSNQPQHF. CDR3 coding DNA: TGTGCCAGCTCACCGGGGACAGTGAGCAATCAGCCCCAGCATTTT. The entire variable domain, with the rest obtained from reference TRBV18 and TRBJ1-5, is as follows: NAGVMQNPRHLVRRRGQEARLRCSPMKGHSHVYWYRQLPEEGLKFMVYLQKENIIDESGMPKERFSAEFPKEGPSILRIQQVVRGDSAAYFCASSPGTVSNQPQHFGDGTRLSIL.

This clone was recorded many times. The chain has TRBV20-1 and TRBJ2-7; tentative D call: TRBD1 (6 bases). This CDR3 has 15 residues. The germline gives CDR1 DFQATT, CDR2 SNEGSKA (reference sequence). V lost 0 bases to trimming and J lost 4 bases, with 16 bases between them. DNA for the CDR3: TGCAGTGCTAGAGATTTACAGGGCCCCTCATACGAGCAGTACTTC. As protein: CSARDLQGPSYEQYF.

This clone has ten or more counts. CDR3 bases: TGTGCCAGCAGTTTTCGGGGGGCATCCTATAATTCACCCCTCCACTTT. Translation gives CASSFRGASYNSPLHF. This chain connects TRBV28 to TRBJ1-6, with D possibly being TRBD1 (6 bases). Looked up from germline, CDR1 is MDHEN and CDR2 is SYDVKM. The CDR3 spans 16 residues. The V gene lost 3 bases and the J gene lost 1 base, with 10 bases spanning the gap.

This clone was detected many times. The chain employs TRBV6-1 and TRBJ1-1; 7 positions match TRBD1. Germline values: CDR1 MNHNS, CDR2 SASEGT. The ends lost 8 bases at V and 7 bases at J; junction bases unmatched: 7. The CDR3 is 12 residues long. The CDR3 loop reads CASLTGAGEAFF. DNA for the CDR3: TGTGCCAGCCTCACAGGGGCCGGTGAAGCTTTCTTT.

This clone was recorded many times. This rearrangement joins TRBV3-1 to TRBJ2-1; D is possibly TRBD1 or TRBD2 (5 bases each). This CDR3 spans 17 amino acids. Trimming took 6 bases from V and 3 from J, leaving 21 bases between them. Germline V gene sequence: CDR1 LGHDT, CDR2 YNNKEL (reference sequence). For the CDR3, the DNA is TGTGCCAGCAGGAATAAGGATACCGGGACCGGCTACAATGAGCAGTTCTTC. Encoded protein: CASRNKDTGTGYNEQFF.

V usage is TRBV28 and J usage is TRBJ2-2; 8 nucleotides align to TRBD1. Per germline, CDR1 MDHEN and CDR2 SYDVKM. V was clipped by 8 bases and J by 0 bases; unmatched bases: 5. The CDR3 loop spans 15 amino acids. CDR3 sequence reads: CASGMGQANTGELFF. In DNA, the CDR3 is TGTGCCAGCGGGATGGGACAGGCGAACACCGGGGAGCTGTTTTTT.

This clone was observed many times. V usage is TRBV5-1 and J usage is TRBJ2-7; 7 bases fit TRBD2. The CDR3 contains 15 residues. The trim removed 4 bases at V and 3 bases at J, leaving 10 bases unmatched. Germline V gene lookup returns CDR1 SGHRS and CDR2 YFSETQ. This CDR3 reads CASSPAGRVDYEQYF. The CDR3 region has the DNA TGCGCCAGCAGCCCCGCGGGGAGGGTAGACTACGAGCAGTACTTC.

This clone was seen repeatedly, ten times or more. CDR3 coding DNA: TGTGCCAGCAGTTTAGGGGGCTCTTTCAATCAGCCCCAGCATTTT. This codes for CASSLGGSFNQPQHF. V and J are TRBV28 and TRBJ1-5, with TRBD1 as a possible D gene (6 bases). The CDR3 contains 15 residues. The V gene lost 2 bases and the J gene lost 3 bases, with 11 bases spanning the gap. Germline V CDR1 and CDR2: MDHEN, SYDVKM.

This clone was counted at least ten times. The chain couples TRBV18 to TRBJ1-2, with TRBD1 matching 10 bases. V shed 3 bases, J shed 5 bases, and the junction held 15 bases outside the gene matches. CDR3 length: 18 residues. Germline CDR1 and CDR2: KGHSH and LQKENI. The CDR3, as DNA: TGTGCCAGCTCACCGGTAGGGACAGGGGCGGTAGCCTTTTATGGCTACACCTTC. Translating it yields CASSPVGTGAVAFYGYTF.

Concerning this clone: Relative to the germline gene, one junction end is altered; a read error may explain this. V gene TRBV12-3 or TRBV12-4 combines with J gene TRBJ1-5; no firm D call. The CDR3 is 13 residues long. The CDR3 sequence is CTSTPNSNQPQHF. The CDR3 DNA reads TGTACCAGCACCCCAAATAGCAATCAGCCCCAGCACTTT.

This clone has ten or more counts. V gene TRBV12-5 combines with J gene TRBJ2-3, with D unresolved. CDR1 and CDR2 (germline): LGHNT, FRNRAP. The CDR3 is 13 amino acids. Trimming pared 6 bases from V and 1 base from J, leaving 8 bases between. CDR3 loop: CASGPQGTDTQYF. The DNA of the CDR3 is TGTGCTAGTGGACCCCAAGGCACAGATACGCAGTATTTT.